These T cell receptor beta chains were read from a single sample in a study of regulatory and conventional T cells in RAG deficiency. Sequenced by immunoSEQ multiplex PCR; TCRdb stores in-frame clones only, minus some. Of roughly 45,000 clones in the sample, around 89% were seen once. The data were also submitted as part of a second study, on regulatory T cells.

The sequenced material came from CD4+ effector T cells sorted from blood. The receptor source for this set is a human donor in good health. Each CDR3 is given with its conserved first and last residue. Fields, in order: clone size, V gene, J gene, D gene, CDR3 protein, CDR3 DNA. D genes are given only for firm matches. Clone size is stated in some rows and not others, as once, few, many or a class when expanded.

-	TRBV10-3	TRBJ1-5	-	CAIMDLDQPQHF	TGTGCCATCATGGACCTTGATCAGCCCCAGCATTTT
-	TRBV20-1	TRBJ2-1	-	CSAKASQQFF	TGCAGTGCTAAGGCTAGTCAGCAGTTCTTC
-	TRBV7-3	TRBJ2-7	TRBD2	CASSFPLAGSYEQYF	TGTGCCAGCAGCTTCCCCCTAGCGGGTTCCTACGAGCAGTACTTC
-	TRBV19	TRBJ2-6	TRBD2	CASSIGASSGGPLSGANVLTF	TGTGCCAGTAGTATTGGGGCGAGTAGCGGGGGACCGCTCTCTGGGGCCAACGTCCTGACTTTC
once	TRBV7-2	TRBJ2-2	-	CASSLIGATGELFF	TGTGCCAGCAGCTTAATAGGGGCAACCGGGGAGCTGTTTTTT
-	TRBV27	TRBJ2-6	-	CATQTGRPSGANVLTF	TGTGCCACACAGACAGGCCGCCCCTCTGGGGCCAACGTCCTGACTTTC
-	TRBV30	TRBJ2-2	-	CAWTNALLGELHGELFF	TGTGCCTGGACCAACGCGCTACTGGGGGAGCTGCACGGGGAGCTGTTTTTT
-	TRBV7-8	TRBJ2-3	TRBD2	CASSFTLAGGTDTQYF	TGTGCCAGCAGCTTCACGCTAGCGGGAGGCACAGATACGCAGTATTTT
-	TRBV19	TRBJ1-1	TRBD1	CASREGTGGSGMDTEAFF	TGTGCCAGTAGAGAAGGGACAGGGGGAAGTGGTATGGACACTGAAGCTTTCTTT
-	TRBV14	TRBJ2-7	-	CASSQVRSNTRSSYEQYF	TGTGCCAGCAGCCAAGTCAGGTCTAATACCAGGAGCTCCTACGAGCAGTACTTC
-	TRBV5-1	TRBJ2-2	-	CASSFGGPSNTGELFF	TGCGCCAGCAGCTTTGGGGGGCCCTCAAACACCGGGGAGCTGTTTTTT
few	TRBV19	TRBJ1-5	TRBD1	CASRRDRADNQPQHF	TGTGCCAGTAGGAGGGACAGGGCAGACAATCAGCCCCAGCATTTT
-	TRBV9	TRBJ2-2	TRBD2	CASSVGSSGRAGTGELFF	TGTGCCAGCAGCGTAGGAAGCAGCGGGAGGGCCGGCACCGGGGAGCTGTTTTTT
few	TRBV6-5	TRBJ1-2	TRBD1	CASSYSPTGNYGYTF	TGTGCCAGCAGTTACTCCCCGACAGGGAACTATGGCTACACCTTC
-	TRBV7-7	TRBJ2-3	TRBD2	CASSTTSGETDTQYF	TGTGCTAGCAGCACGACTAGCGGTGAGACAGATACGCAGTATTTT
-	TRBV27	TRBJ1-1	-	CASSLETGQRVEAFF	TGTGCCAGCAGTTTAGAGACCGGACAGAGGGTTGAAGCTTTCTTT
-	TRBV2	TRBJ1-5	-	CASNYLVGGQPQHF	TGTGCCAGCAACTACTTGGTCGGGGGCCAGCCCCAGCATTTT
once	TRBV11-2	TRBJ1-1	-	CASSPGEGEGTEAFF	TGTGCCAGCAGCCCCGGTGAGGGGGAGGGCACTGAAGCTTTCTTT
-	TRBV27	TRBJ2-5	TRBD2	CASSFLGGRQETQYF	TGTGCCAGCAGTTTTTTGGGGGGGAGACAAGAGACCCAGTACTTC
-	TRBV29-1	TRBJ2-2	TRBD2	CSVRLAGGAGELFF	TGCAGCGTTCGACTAGCGGGAGGTGCCGGGGAGCTGTTTTTT
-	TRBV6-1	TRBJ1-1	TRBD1	CASRQGPWGFPEAFF	TGTGCCAGCAGACAGGGGCCTTGGGGGTTTCCTGAAGCTTTCTTT
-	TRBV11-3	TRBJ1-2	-	CASSPTGQGYGYTF	TGTGCCAGCAGCCCAACGGGGCAGGGATACGGCTACACCTTC
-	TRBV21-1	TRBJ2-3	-	CASSLGLEDTQYF	TGTGCCAGCAGCCTGGGACTCGAAGATACGCAGTATTTT
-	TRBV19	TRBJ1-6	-	CASSISGTYNSPLHF	TGTGCCAGTAGTATTAGTGGCACTTATAATTCACCCCTCCACTTT
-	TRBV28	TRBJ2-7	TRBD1	CASTGTGEYEQYF	TGTGCCAGCACCGGGACAGGGGAGTACGAGCAGTACTTC
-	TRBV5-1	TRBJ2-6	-	CASSLERAASGSGANVLTF	TGCGCCAGCAGCTTGGAACGGGCGGCTTCCGGATCTGGGGCCAACGTCCTGACTTTC
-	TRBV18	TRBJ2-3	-	CASSQGRDTQYF	TGTGCCAGCTCACAGGGACGGGATACGCAGTATTTT
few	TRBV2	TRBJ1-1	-	CASKLSPPNTEAFF	TGTGCCAGCAAGTTGTCACCACCGAACACTGAAGCTTTCTTT
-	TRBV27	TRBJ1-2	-	CASSLDSNYGYTF	TGTGCCAGCAGTTTGGACAGTAACTATGGCTACACCTTC
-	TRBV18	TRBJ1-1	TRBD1	CASSTRTGWDTEAFF	TGTGCCAGCTCAACCAGGACAGGGTGGGACACTGAAGCTTTCTTT
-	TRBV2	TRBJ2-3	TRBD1	CATRGQGNLQTSTDTQYF	TGTGCCACCCGGGGACAGGGGAATTTACAAACTAGCACAGATACGCAGTATTTT
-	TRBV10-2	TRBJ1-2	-	CASSEGGNYGYTF	TGCGCCAGCAGTGAGGGCGGTAACTATGGCTACACCTTC
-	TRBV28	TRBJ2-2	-	CASSLPPANTGELFF	TGTGCCAGCAGTTTACCCCCAGCTAACACCGGGGAGCTGTTTTTT
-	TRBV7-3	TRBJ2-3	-	CASSLFTVNTDTQYF	TGTGCCAGCAGCTTATTTACGGTTAACACAGATACGCAGTATTTT
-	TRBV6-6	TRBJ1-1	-	CASTLQGDTEAFF	TGTGCCAGCACCCTACAGGGAGACACTGAAGCTTTCTTT
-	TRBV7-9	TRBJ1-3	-	CASSPDLSGNTIYF	TGTGCCAGCAGCCCGGATCTCTCTGGAAACACCATATATTTT
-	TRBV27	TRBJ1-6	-	CASSASTGSSSPLHF	TGTGCCAGCAGTGCCTCGACAGGTTCATCCTCACCCCTCCACTTT
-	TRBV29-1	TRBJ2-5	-	CSVEETIERAPLQETQYF	TGCAGCGTTGAAGAGACGATAGAACGCGCTCCCCTCCAAGAGACCCAGTACTTC
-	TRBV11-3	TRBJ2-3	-	CASSPTRLADTQYF	TGTGCCAGCAGCCCGACCCGACTAGCAGATACGCAGTATTTT
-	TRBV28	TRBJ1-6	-	CASTSWGSPLHF	TGTGCCAGCACCTCTTGGGGCTCACCCCTCCACTTT
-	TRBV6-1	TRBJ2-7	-	CASSEPGGRGYEQYF	TGTGCCAGCAGTGAACCAGGAGGCAGGGGCTACGAGCAGTACTTC
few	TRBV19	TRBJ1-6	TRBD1	CASSVQGAYSPLHF	TGTGCCAGTAGTGTACAGGGGGCATATTCACCCCTCCACTTT
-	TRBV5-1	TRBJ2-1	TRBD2	CASSSMPGTSGSYNEQFF	TGCGCCAGCAGCTCCATGCCCGGGACTAGCGGCTCCTACAATGAGCAGTTCTTC
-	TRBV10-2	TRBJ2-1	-	CASRDSAYNEQFF	TGCGCCAGCAGGGACTCGGCTTACAATGAGCAGTTCTTC
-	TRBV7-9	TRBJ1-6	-	CASSPTVNNSPLHF	TGTGCCAGCAGCCCGACGGTTAATAATTCACCCCTCCACTTT
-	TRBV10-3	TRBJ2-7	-	CAISEAVSWDRDEQYF	TGTGCCATCAGTGAGGCTGTGAGCTGGGATCGCGACGAGCAGTACTTC
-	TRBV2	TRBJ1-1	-	CASSEARGRAFF	TGTGCCAGCAGTGAAGCCAGGGGTCGAGCTTTCTTT
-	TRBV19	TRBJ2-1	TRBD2	CASSDQRGGVNEQFF	TGTGCCAGTAGCGATCAGCGGGGGGGCGTGAATGAGCAGTTCTTC
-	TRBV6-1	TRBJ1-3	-	CASSEPAGNTIYF	TGTGCCAGCAGTGAACCGGCGGGAAACACCATATATTTT
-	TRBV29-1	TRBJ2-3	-	CSVENRLVSSTDTQYF	TGCAGCGTTGAAAATCGATTAGTCTCTAGCACAGATACGCAGTATTTT
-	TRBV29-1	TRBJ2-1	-	CSVRFDRGEQFF	TGCAGCGTGAGGTTTGACCGCGGTGAGCAGTTCTTC
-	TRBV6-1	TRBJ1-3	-	CASSESEGYTIYF	TGTGCCAGCAGTGAAAGTGAGGGGTACACCATATATTTT
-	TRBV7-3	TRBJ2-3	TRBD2	CASSLRPSGRDTQYF	TGTGCCAGCAGCTTACGGCCTAGCGGGAGGGATACGCAGTATTTT
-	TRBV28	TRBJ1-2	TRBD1	CASSSGWDRPGYTF	TGTGCCAGCAGTTCTGGGTGGGACAGGCCAGGCTACACCTTC
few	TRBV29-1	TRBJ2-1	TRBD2	CSSPGLAGREQFF	TGCAGCTCCCCGGGACTAGCGGGACGGGAGCAGTTCTTC
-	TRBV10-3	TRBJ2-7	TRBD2	CAISERQVLLVSGKLNEQYF	TGTGCCATCAGTGAGAGACAGGTCCTTCTGGTTAGCGGGAAGCTAAACGAGCAGTACTTC
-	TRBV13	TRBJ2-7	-	CASSLEAVSSYEQYF	TGTGCCAGCAGCTTAGAGGCAGTGAGCTCCTACGAGCAGTACTTC